The sequence of this TCR beta chain was determined in a study of PD-1 blockade in classical Hodgkin lymphoma (dated by TCRdb to the early 2020s). About the study as a whole: Nivolumab dosing was 3 mg/kg intravenously every 2 weeks, continuing until either disease progression or unacceptable toxicity. To define a peripheral blood immune signature of response to PD-1 blockade in classical Hodgkin lymphoma, the study combined TCR beta sequencing with CyTOF.

The time point label corresponds to: cycle 2 day 1 (C2D1) of nivolumab. All trial patients had relapsed after autologous stem cell transplantation, with cohorts A, B and C differing in prior brentuximab vedotin exposure. The trial cohort included around 56 patients with relapsed/refractory classical Hodgkin lymphoma, and each patient had a best overall response of complete response, partial response or progressive disease. Single-agent nivolumab was administered to trial patients in the multi-cohort phase II CheckMate 205 trial. Best overall response was determined by an independent review committee according to the 2007 International Working Group response criteria. Trial PBMCs were collected just before the start of nivolumab (C1D1) and during therapy at cycle 2 day 1 and cycle 4 day 1. Peripheral blood was collected in 8 mL Vacutainer Cell Preparation Tubes, from which PBMCs were isolated by centrifugation and then cryopreserved.

The Qiagen DNeasy kit was used to extract genomic DNA both from unsorted PBMCs and from the negatively selected CD4+ and CD8+ fractions. Using primers that anneal to V and J segments, immunoSEQ multiplex PCR amplified the TCR beta CDR3 regions. A synthetic immune receptor repertoire was used to minimize amplification bias, and any residual bias was removed computationally once sequencing was done. Under the source paper's analysis protocol: Custom Python scripts were used to quantify repertoire diversity as the Shannon entropy index. Unsorted, CD4+ and CD8+ repertoires were analyzed separately, except for combined analyses in which CD4+ and CD8+ sequences were merged in silico. A clone counted as expanded when the clone's frequency after treatment rose at least 2-fold relative to C1D1, and clones undetected at baseline were given a pseudocount of 0.5. Clones with 0 or 1 copy at C1D1 were classified as singleton clones, and clones with 2 or more copies were classified as non-singleton clones. Clones expanded in unsorted samples were assigned a CD4+, CD8+ or unknown annotation through matching of protein sequences in sorted samples from the same patient. Wilcoxon tests on paired samples were used to test diversity changes from C1D1 to C4D1. The table comes from immuneACCESS by way of TCRdb, which keeps in-frame sequences with V and J called. Part of the clones is missing from these tables; in studies checked, under half for an unresolved V gene and the rest for unknown reasons. V and J calls and clone size are as listed in that table; D and trimming were resolved from the DNA. The sample table holds about 46,000 clones, of which around 80% were seen once. 20% to 25% of the sample rests with the top ten.

Comment on this clone: The antigen it recognizes is unknown. Base qualities are not at hand, and no much larger clone is one base apart.

Points the paper makes about the study in general: Baseline diversity similar to that of newly diagnosed patients was observed in trial patients achieving complete response, whereas significantly lower diversity was observed in partial responders and progressors. The study was limited to a single clinical trial cohort, and causes of repertoire differences, possibly disease activity or prior therapy, remained undefined. Diversity was lower in patients who began nivolumab less than 1 year after ASCT, so these patients were left out of later analyses to avoid confounding by immune reconstitution. CD4+ but not CD8+ TCR diversity rose significantly by C4D1 (p=0.0027 vs p=0.16), most apparent in complete responders (p=0.02). Newly diagnosed patients were reported to have lower baseline TCR diversity than healthy donors, and relapsed/refractory patients were reported to have lower baseline TCR diversity still.

CDR1 and CDR2 are drawn from the germline V gene: SGHRS, YFSETQ. Including cysteine and phenylalanine, the CDR3 has 13 amino acids. Just CDR3 DNA is preserved here, 39 bases in frame from base 1. The germline ends are 7 bases apart after V is trimmed by 3 bases and J by 3 bases. Recombination joined TRBV5-1 with TRBJ1-3, with the D gene not clear enough to name. Sequences were derived from peripheral blood mononuclear cells (PBMCs), sampled before the second cycle of nivolumab. The clonotype was recovered from a human donor with classical Hodgkin lymphoma. The DNA is TGCGCCAGCAGCTCGTTATATGGAAACACCATATATTTT. This gives the protein CASSSLYGNTIYF.